This T cell receptor beta chain is drawn from a study of blood T cell repertoires in COVID-19. Clones were read by immunoSEQ multiplex PCR, and TCRdb kept only the in-frame ones, dropping some. The sample has roughly 230,000 clones; 85% are singletons. The V and J ends lost 3 bases and 1 base respectively, with 16 bases between them. The CDR3 contains 16 residues. Germline V gene sequence: CDR1 SGDLS, CDR2 YYNGEE. What was sequenced was peripheral blood. V usage is TRBV9 and J usage is TRBJ2-5; possible D gene TRBD2, 6 bases. This sequence was found in a man between 50 and 59 years old with COVID-19, enrolled during active disease. The CDR3 DNA sequence: TGTGCCAGCAGCGGGAGGGCCCCCGGGGTCCAAGAGACCCAGTACTTC. This gives the protein CASSGRAPGVQETQYF.